The 7 T cell receptor beta chains below come from one sample, sequenced in a study of early T cells in non-severe SARS-CoV-2 infection. TCRdb itself ran the 5' RACE reads through MiXCR, one entry per CDR3 protein. The table records under 65,000 distinct CDR3 sequences, approximately 12% of them present only once. The specimen was whole blood. These receptors were taken from an adult who was a healthcare worker with PCR-confirmed SARS-CoV-2 infection or an uninfected control (not recorded which).

This clonotype was recorded a few times. CDR3 coding DNA: TGTGCCAGCAGCCTTAGTCAGGGGATCTATGGCTACACCTTC. The encoded protein is CASSLSQGIYGYTF. The V call is TRBV7-2, the J call TRBJ1-2, with D possibly matching TRBD1 (6 bases). Germline assignment: CDR1 SGHTA and CDR2 FQGNSA. CDR3 length: 14 amino acids. Trimming removed 5 bases from V and 4 bases from J, with 14 bases in between.

This clonotype was seen a few times. The CDR3: CASSPRWTSIETQYF. DNA of the CDR3: TGTGCCAGCAGCCCGAGGTGGACTAGCATAGAGACCCAGTACTTC. The chain uses TRBV11-2 and TRBJ2-5; 8 bases agree with TRBD2. Per the germline V gene, CDR1 is SGHAT and CDR2 is FQNNGV. CDR3 length equals 15 residues. V shed 5 bases and J 4 bases; nucleotides not matched to a gene: 9.

The V gene is TRBV5-1, the J gene TRBJ2-2; 8 bases are shared with TRBD1. This CDR3 comprises 15 residues. Germline CDR1 and CDR2: SGHRS and YFSETQ. V was clipped by 2 bases and J by 3 bases; unmatched bases: 3. For the CDR3, the DNA is TGCGCCAGCAGCTTAACAGGGGGGTACACCGGGGAGCTGTTTTTT. It codes for CASSLTGGYTGELFF.

Ten or more counts support this clonotype. The chain links TRBV20-1 to TRBJ1-4; D might be TRBD1 (5 bases). This CDR3 has 13 amino acids. Trimming took 6 bases from V and 4 from J, leaving 12 bases between them. CDR1 DFQATT and CDR2 SNEGSKA come from the germline V gene (reference sequence). The chain's CDR3 is CSAKGLLNEKLFF. Written as DNA, the CDR3 is TGCAGTGCGAAGGGACTGCTTAATGAAAAACTGTTTTTT.

This clonotype was seen more than once but under ten times. This chain joins TRBV7-2 and TRBJ2-2; D possibly matches TRBD1 or TRBD2 (6 bases each). The CDR3 is 16 residues long. Looked up from germline, CDR1 is SGHTA and CDR2 is FQGNSA. Deletions cut 7 bases from V and 2 bases from J, with 17 bases between. The CDR3 is CASTLAGGQNTGELFF. The DNA of the CDR3 is TGTGCCAGCACCCTAGCCGGGGGACAAAACACCGGGGAGCTGTTTTTT.

The sample holds many counts of this clonotype. The chain has TRBV7-9 and TRBJ1-2; TRBD1 is a possible D gene (6 bases). Trimming left V 5 bases short and J 8 bases short, with 15 bases between. The CDR3 contains 13 residues. Germline V gene data show CDR1 as SEHNR and CDR2 as FQNEAQ (reference sequence). In DNA form, the CDR3 reads TGTGCCAGCAGCGCCGACAGGAGTAGCGGCTACACCTTC. This encodes CASSADRSSGYTF.

This clonotype was detected ten times or more. This rearrangement joins TRBV29-1 to TRBJ1-2, with unresolved D. This CDR3 comprises 12 residues. Deletions cut 4 bases from V and 3 bases from J, with 9 bases between. From germline, CDR1 is SQVTM and CDR2 ANQGSEA. Here the CDR3 reads CSVGAADYGYTF. CDR3 nucleotides: TGCAGCGTTGGGGCGGCAGACTATGGCTACACCTTC.